Detailed here is one T cell receptor (beta chain). The data were obtained in a study of blood T cell repertoires in COVID-19. About the study: The study drew acute and convalescent COVID-19 samples from the United States, Italy and Spain. PBMCs, B-cell-depleted T cells, or T cells were the source of the cDNA or gDNA that made up the material.

V gave up 4 bases and J gave up 1 base; unmatched junction bases: 7. CDR1 and CDR2 (germline): LNHDA, SQIVND (reference sequence). The CDR3 has 16 residues. Clinical history reported by participants formed the basis on which cohorts were assigned. Shortly before study entry, within 2 weeks, exposed participants had met a COVID-19 case. This table comes from immunoSEQ multiplex PCR, and its TCRdb copy is limited to in-frame clones, with some not included. The table includes over 350,000 clones, about 89% detected once. The rearrangement joins TRBV19 to TRBJ1-2, with 9 bases that match TRBD1. This TCR was sampled from a woman between 35 and 50 years old who had been exposed to COVID-19. Specimen: PBMCs or T cells enriched from blood (not recorded which). CDR3 sequence (DNA): TGTGCCAGTAGTAGGAGGGACAGGGCATTTAACTATGGCTACACCTTC. Protein: CASSRRDRAFNYGYTF.